This passage covers 14 T cell receptor beta chains from one sample sequenced in a study of human T cells and chemical hapten exposure. Time point described: patch test 1, 2 weeks after DPC sensitization. The treatment denotes: therapeutic diphenylcyclopropenone sensitization with weekly scalp DPC. Each CDR3 protein is one row after TCRdb ran MiXCR on the RACE reads. This sample carries 350,000 or so distinct CDR3 sequences, around 6.9% of them seen once, and the ten largest clones take 7% to 10%. The input for sequencing was whole blood, taken in connection with sensitization to the hapten diphenylcyclopropenone (DPC). All receptors come from a woman aged 18-30 years with alopecia areata. Some clones in this sample may be carry-over from other donors' samples.

The CDR3 DNA is TGTGCCAGCAGTGAAATCATCACGGGGAGGAACGGGAGCAATCAGCCCCAGCATTTT. It is translated as CASSEIITGRNGSNQPQHF. V usage is TRBV25-1 and J usage is TRBJ1-5, with no clear D. This CDR3 is 19 amino acids long. V was trimmed by 2 bases and J by 1 base, leaving 21 bases between them. CDR1 is MGHDK, CDR2 SYGVNS, per germline.

This rearrangement joins TRBV7-9 to TRBJ2-7, with 7 bases aligning to TRBD1. CDR1 and CDR2 (germline): SEHNR, FQNEAQ (reference sequence). This CDR3 spans 15 amino acids. The V gene end was trimmed by 5 bases and the J gene end by 2 bases; junction bases not matched to a gene: 9. The CDR3 sequence: CASSPGQQVPYEQYF. CDR3 DNA: TGTGCCAGCAGCCCGGGACAGCAAGTCCCCTACGAGCAGTACTTC.

This clonotype was counted at least ten times. The gene calls are TRBV14 and TRBJ2-3, with unresolved D. Trimming took 1 base from V and 4 from J, leaving 15 bases between them. Looked up from germline, CDR1 is SGHDN and CDR2 is FVKESK. The CDR3 is 16 amino acids. DNA for the CDR3: TGTGCCAGCAGCCAAGGACTGCTAAGCTCCGCAGATACGCAGTATTTT. This sequence encodes CASSQGLLSSADTQYF.

In its sample, this clonotype was seen a few times. The V and J genes are TRBV7-3 and TRBJ2-5; tentatively, D is TRBD1 (5 bases). Trimming took 1 base from V and 5 from J, leaving 14 bases between them. Germline assignment: CDR1 SGHTA and CDR2 FQGTGA. The CDR3 loop spans 15 amino acids. The CDR3: CASSLIAGLGETQYF. The DNA of the CDR3 is TGTGCCAGCAGCTTAATTGCAGGGCTCGGGGAGACCCAGTACTTC. The full variable domain, its missing parts supplied by reference TRBV7-3 and TRBJ2-5, is GAGVSQTPSNKVTEKGKYVELRCDPISGHTALYWYRQSLGQGPEFLIYFQGTGAADDSGLPNDRFFAVRPEGSVSTLKIQRTERGDSAVYLCASSLIAGLGETQYFGPGTRLLVL.

This chain uses TRBV3-1 with TRBJ1-1, with D possibly matching TRBD1 (5 bases). V was cut by 0 bases and J by 1 base, with 12 bases left in between. From germline, CDR1 is LGHDT and CDR2 YNNKEL (reference sequence). The CDR3 is 16 residues long. The CDR3 is CASSQDQWGPNTEAFF. In nucleotides, the CDR3 is TGTGCCAGCAGCCAAGATCAATGGGGACCGAACACTGAAGCTTTCTTT. Combining the CDR3 with reference TRBV3-1 and TRBJ1-1 gives the whole variable domain DTAVSQTPKYLVTQMGNDKSIKCEQNLGHDTMYWYKQDSKKFLKIMFSYNNKELIINETVPNRFSPKSPDKAHLNLHINSLELGDSAVYFCASSQDQWGPNTEAFFGQGTRLTVV.

The V and J genes are TRBV20-1 and TRBJ2-7; D is undetermined. CDR3 length equals 13 residues. V gave up 2 bases and J gave up 2 bases, with 10 bases separating them. Germline V gives CDR1 DFQATT, CDR2 SNEGSKA (reference sequence). CDR3 residues: CSARSAVAYEQYF. The DNA for the CDR3 is TGCAGTGCTAGAAGTGCTGTGGCCTACGAGCAGTACTTC.

This clonotype was counted many times. The V gene is TRBV3-1, the J gene TRBJ2-1; 7 bases match TRBD2. Losses at the gene ends were 4 bases for V and 2 bases for J; bases not matched to a gene: 5. This CDR3 comprises 15 residues. CDR1 LGHDT and CDR2 YNNKEL come from the germline V gene (reference sequence). This CDR3 is CASSPRGSPYNEQFF. In nucleotides, the CDR3 is TGTGCCAGCAGCCCGCGGGGGAGCCCCTACAATGAGCAGTTCTTC.

V and J are TRBV6-2 or TRBV6-3 and TRBJ1-5; D remains ambiguous. V gave up 5 bases and J gave up 2 bases, with 13 bases separating them. In germline, CDR1 is MNHEY, CDR2 SVGEGT. This CDR3 region has 15 residues. CDR3: CASSPRGVGNQPQHF. The CDR3 nucleotides read TGTGCCAGCAGTCCCCGAGGAGTGGGCAATCAGCCCCAGCATTTT.

This clonotype has at least ten counts. This chain connects TRBV10-3 to TRBJ2-1, with 9 positions matching TRBD1. The ends lost 3 bases at V and 7 bases at J; junction bases unmatched: 10. This CDR3 is 16 amino acids long. Germline CDR1 is ENHRY and CDR2 is SYGVKD. The CDR3 reads CAISETQGAVENEQFF. The CDR3, as DNA: TGTGCCATCAGTGAAACACAGGGGGCCGTGGAGAATGAGCAGTTCTTC.

This clonotype was seen ten or more times. The rearrangement uses TRBV20-1 and TRBJ2-3, with TRBD2 matching over 9 bases. Unmatched junction bases numbered 4, after V lost 5 bases and J lost 4 bases. The CDR3 loop spans 13 amino acids. Germline loops: CDR1 DFQATT, CDR2 SNEGSKA (reference sequence). The CDR3 nucleotides are TGCAGTGCTGGCGGGGGGGCCCCAGATACGCAGTATTTT. Amino acid sequence: CSAGGGAPDTQYF.

The chain has TRBV5-4 and TRBJ2-2, with TRBD1 matching over 9 bases. Germline CDR1 SGHNT, CDR2 YYREEE (reference sequence). With V trimmed by 5 bases and J by 7 bases, 9 bases remained unmatched. The CDR3 runs 15 residues. The CDR3 reads CASSIPGQGNGELFF. CDR3 nucleotide sequence: TGTGCCAGCAGTATACCGGGACAGGGCAACGGGGAGCTGTTTTTT. Based on the CDR3 plus reference TRBV5-4 and TRBJ2-2, the full variable domain is ETGVTQSPTHLIKTRGQQVTLRCSSQSGHNTVSWYQQALGQGPQFIFQYYREEENGRGNFPPRFSGLQFPNYSSELNVNALELDDSALYLCASSIPGQGNGELFFGEGSRLTVL.

This clonotype showed up many times. The chain uses TRBV20-1 and TRBJ2-1; D is perhaps TRBD1 (6 bases). CDR1 is DFQATT and CDR2 is SNEGSKA in the germline V gene (reference sequence). V was trimmed by 0 bases and J by 4 bases, leaving 13 bases between them. This CDR3 has 15 amino acids. CDR3 coding DNA: TGCAGTGCTAGAGATTTTCAGGGGAAGTACAATGAGCAGTTCTTC. It yields the protein CSARDFQGKYNEQFF.

The chain joins TRBV12-3 or TRBV12-4 to TRBJ1-6; tentatively, D is TRBD1 (6 bases). This CDR3 has 13 residues. Trimming took off 6 bases at V and 7 bases at J, with 10 bases between the two ends. CDR3 nucleotide sequence: TGTGCCAGCAGCCCAACAGGGAATTCACCCCTCCACTTT. It translates to CASSPTGNSPLHF.

The chain is built from TRBV6-9 and TRBJ2-2; D is ambiguous. The CDR3 is 13 residues long. Trimming removed 8 bases at V and 0 bases at J, with 7 bases between. Germline CDR1 and CDR2: MNHGY and SVAAGI. The CDR3 reads CASVPANTGELFF. The DNA for the CDR3 is TGTGCCAGCGTCCCCGCGAACACCGGGGAGCTGTTTTTT.